Listed below are T cell receptor beta chains from one sample, sequenced in a study of T cell repertoires in cytomegalovirus infection. A single record per CDR3 protein comes from TCRdb applying MiXCR to the reads. The sample has almost 550,000 distinct CDR3 sequences, more than 15% seen once. Sequenced sample: CD8+ T cells from PBMCs. All receptors come from a human donor in good health (CMV status not recorded). Some clones in this sample may be carry-over from other donors' samples. The conserved cysteine and the conserved F or W are not part of the CDR3 here.

j_gene,v_gene,CDR3aa
TRBJ1-1,TRBV27,ASSYQTGGWGEAF
TRBJ2-7,TRBV7-2,ASSRRDSLSYEQY
TRBJ2-5,TRBV7-9,ASSLEGSRETQY
TRBJ2-7,TRBV2,ASGQGLNEQY
TRBJ2-5,TRBV27,ASSSGASVETQY
TRBJ1-2,TRBV5-4,ASSSPSWRANYGYT
TRBJ2-1,TRBV2,ASLGANEQF
TRBJ1-2,TRBV4-1,ASSQDQVSLGGYT
TRBJ1-5,TRBV7-9,ASRTDNQPQH
TRBJ2-1,TRBV9,ASSVGTDEQF
TRBJ2-5,TRBV27,AAGPPSRQETQY
TRBJ2-5,TRBV28,ASTLTVQETQY
TRBJ1-1,TRBV11-2,ASSLDMRGNTEAF
TRBJ2-2,TRBV6-1,ASRVRGNGELF
TRBJ1-1,TRBV7-9,ASSPPANTEAF
TRBJ2-3,TRBV4-1,ASSQVVGSITDTQY
TRBJ2-2,TRBV7-9,AGYRNTGELF
TRBJ2-1,TRBV9,ASSVSSDYNEQF
TRBJ2-3,TRBV12-3/TRBV12-4,ASSPRTRDSTDTQY
TRBJ1-2,TRBV12-3/TRBV12-4,ASITGLNGYT
TRBJ2-3,TRBV11-2,ASSPGLAGTDTQY
TRBJ2-7,TRBV12-3/TRBV12-4,ASSLGPGTYEQY
TRBJ2-7,TRBV2,ASRGTGAYEQY
TRBJ2-2,TRBV4-2,ASSQDPTSAGELF
TRBJ1-2,TRBV7-9,ASRPPGGGYGYT
TRBJ2-3,TRBV6-6,ASSYQAGPSTDTQY
TRBJ2-7,TRBV5-6,ASSFGGSPSYEQY
TRBJ1-2,TRBV6-1,ASSRKREGDGYT